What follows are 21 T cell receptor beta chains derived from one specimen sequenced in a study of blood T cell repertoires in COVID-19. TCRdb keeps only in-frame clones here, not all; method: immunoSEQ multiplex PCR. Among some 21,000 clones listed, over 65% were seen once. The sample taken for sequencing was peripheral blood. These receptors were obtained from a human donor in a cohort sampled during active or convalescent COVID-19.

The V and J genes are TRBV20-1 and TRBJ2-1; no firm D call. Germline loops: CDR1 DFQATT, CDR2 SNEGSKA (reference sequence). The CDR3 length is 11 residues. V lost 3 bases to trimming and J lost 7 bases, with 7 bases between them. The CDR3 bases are TGCAGTGCTAGGGGCCCGAATGAGCAGTTCTTC. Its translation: CSARGPNEQFF.

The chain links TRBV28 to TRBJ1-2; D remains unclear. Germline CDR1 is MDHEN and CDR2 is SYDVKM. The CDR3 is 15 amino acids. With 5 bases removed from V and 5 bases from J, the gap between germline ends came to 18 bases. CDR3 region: CASSPPITELYGYTF. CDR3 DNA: TGTGCCAGCAGTCCCCCCATAACAGAGCTGTATGGCTACACCTTC.

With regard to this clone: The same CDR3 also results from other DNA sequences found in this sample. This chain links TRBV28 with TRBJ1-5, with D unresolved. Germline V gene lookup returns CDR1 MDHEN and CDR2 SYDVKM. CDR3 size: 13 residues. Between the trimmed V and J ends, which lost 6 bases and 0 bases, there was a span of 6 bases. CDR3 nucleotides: TGTGCCAGCAGGACATATAGCAATCAGCCCCAGCATTTT. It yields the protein CASRTYSNQPQHF. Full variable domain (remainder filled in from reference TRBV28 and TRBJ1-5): DVKVTQSSRYLVKRTGEKVFLECVQDMDHENMFWYRQDPGLGLRLIYFSYDVKMKEKGDIPEGYSVSREKKERFSLILESASTNQTSMYLCASRTYSNQPQHFGDGTRLSIL.

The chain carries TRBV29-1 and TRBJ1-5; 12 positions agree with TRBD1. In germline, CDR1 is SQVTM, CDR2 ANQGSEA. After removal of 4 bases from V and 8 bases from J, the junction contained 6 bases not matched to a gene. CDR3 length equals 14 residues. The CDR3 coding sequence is TGCAGCGTTGCGGGGGACAGGGGGCAGGAGCCCCAGCATTTT. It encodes CSVAGDRGQEPQHF.

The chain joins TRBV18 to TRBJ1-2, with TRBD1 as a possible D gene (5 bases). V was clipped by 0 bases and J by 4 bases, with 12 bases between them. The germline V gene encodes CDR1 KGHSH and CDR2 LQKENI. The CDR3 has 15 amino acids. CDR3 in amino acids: CASSPPAGPTYGYTF. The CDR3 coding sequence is TGTGCCAGCTCACCACCGGCAGGGCCCACCTATGGCTACACCTTC.

CDR3 sequence: CASTQGRTEAFF. The CDR3 nucleotides read TGTGCCAGTACCCAGGGGCGGACTGAAGCTTTCTTT. The rearrangement links TRBV19 to TRBJ1-1, with D tentatively TRBD1 (6 bases). V dropped 7 bases and J dropped 5 bases, with 11 bases sitting between them. The length of the CDR3 is 12 residues. CDR1 LNHDA and CDR2 SQIVND come from the germline V gene (reference sequence).

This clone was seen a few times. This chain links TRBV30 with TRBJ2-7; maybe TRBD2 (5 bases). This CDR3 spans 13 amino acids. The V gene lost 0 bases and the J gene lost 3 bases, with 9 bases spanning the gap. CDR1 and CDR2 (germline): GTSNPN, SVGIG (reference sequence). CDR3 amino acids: CAWSVSGIYEQYF. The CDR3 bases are TGTGCCTGGAGTGTCTCGGGGATCTACGAGCAGTACTTC. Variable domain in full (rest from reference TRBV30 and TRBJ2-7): SQTIHQWPATLVQPVGSPLSLECTVEGTSNPNLYWYRQAAGRGLQLLFYSVGIGQISSEVPQNLSASRPQDRQFILSSKKLLLSDSGFYLCAWSVSGIYEQYFGPGTRLTVT.

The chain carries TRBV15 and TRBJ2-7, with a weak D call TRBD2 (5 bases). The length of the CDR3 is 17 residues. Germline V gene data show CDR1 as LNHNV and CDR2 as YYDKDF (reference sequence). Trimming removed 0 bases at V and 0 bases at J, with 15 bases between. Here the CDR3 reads CATSRDRARASSYEQYF. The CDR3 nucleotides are TGTGCCACCAGCAGAGATCGGGCGAGGGCCAGCTCCTACGAGCAGTACTTC. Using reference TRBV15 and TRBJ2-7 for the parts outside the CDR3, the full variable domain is DAMVIQNPRYQVTQFGKPVTLSCSQTLNHNVMYWYQQKSSQAPKLLFHYYDKDFNNEADTPDNFQSRRPNTSFCFLDIRSPGLGDTAMYLCATSRDRARASSYEQYFGPGTRLTVT.

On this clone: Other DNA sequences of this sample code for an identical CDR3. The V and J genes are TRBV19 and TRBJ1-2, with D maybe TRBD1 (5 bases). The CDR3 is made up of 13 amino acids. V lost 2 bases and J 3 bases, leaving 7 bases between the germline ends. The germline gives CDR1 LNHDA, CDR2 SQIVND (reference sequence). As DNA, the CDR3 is TGTGCCAGTAGTATATCGGGGGACTATGGCTACACCTTC. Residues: CASSISGDYGYTF.

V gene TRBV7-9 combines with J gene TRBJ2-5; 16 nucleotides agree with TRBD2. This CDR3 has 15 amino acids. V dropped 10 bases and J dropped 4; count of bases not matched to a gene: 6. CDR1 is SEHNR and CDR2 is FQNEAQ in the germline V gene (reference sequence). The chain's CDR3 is CATPGLAGGTETQYF. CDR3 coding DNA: TGTGCCACCCCGGGACTAGCGGGGGGGACAGAGACCCAGTACTTC.

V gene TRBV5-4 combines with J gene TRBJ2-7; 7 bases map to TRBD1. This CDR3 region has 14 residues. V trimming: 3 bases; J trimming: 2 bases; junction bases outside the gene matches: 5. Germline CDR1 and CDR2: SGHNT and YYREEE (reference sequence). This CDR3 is CASSYRTGAYEQYF. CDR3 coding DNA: TGTGCCAGCAGCTACAGGACAGGAGCCTACGAGCAGTACTTC.

The CDR3 nucleotides read TGTGCAACTCTTTGGTCCGGGGAGCTGTTTTTT. Protein sequence: CATLWSGELFF. The gene calls are TRBV30 and TRBJ2-2; D is unclear. This CDR3 contains 11 residues. Germline loops: CDR1 GTSNPN, CDR2 SVGIG (reference sequence). The full variable domain, rest sourced from reference TRBV30 and TRBJ2-2, is SQTIHQWPATLVQPVGSPLSLECTVEGTSNPNLYWYRQAAGRGLQLLFYSVGIGQISSEVPQNLSASRPQDRQFILSSKKLLLSDSGFYLCATLWSGELFFGEGSRLTVL.

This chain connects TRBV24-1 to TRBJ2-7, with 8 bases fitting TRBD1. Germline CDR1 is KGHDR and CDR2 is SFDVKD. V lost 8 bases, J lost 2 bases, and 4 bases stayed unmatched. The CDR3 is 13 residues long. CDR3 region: CATTGGPTYEQYF. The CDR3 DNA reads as TGTGCCACCACAGGGGGCCCAACCTACGAGCAGTACTTC.

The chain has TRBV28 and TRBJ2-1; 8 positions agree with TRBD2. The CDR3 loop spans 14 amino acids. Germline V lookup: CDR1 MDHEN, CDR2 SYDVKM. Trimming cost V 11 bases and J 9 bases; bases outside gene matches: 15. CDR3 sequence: CAGRKSGGLGEQFF. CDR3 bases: TGTGCCGGCCGTAAGAGCGGGGGCCTGGGTGAGCAGTTCTTC.

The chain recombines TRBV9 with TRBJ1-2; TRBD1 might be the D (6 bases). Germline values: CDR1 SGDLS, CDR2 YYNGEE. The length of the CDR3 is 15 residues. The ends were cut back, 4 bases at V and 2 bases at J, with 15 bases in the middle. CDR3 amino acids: CASSPQGSRNYGYTF. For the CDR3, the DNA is TGTGCCAGCAGCCCCCAGGGGAGTAGGAACTATGGCTACACCTTC.

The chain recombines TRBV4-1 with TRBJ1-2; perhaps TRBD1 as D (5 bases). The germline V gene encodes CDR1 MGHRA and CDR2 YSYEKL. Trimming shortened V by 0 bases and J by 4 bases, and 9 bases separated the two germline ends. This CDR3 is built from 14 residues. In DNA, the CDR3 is TGCGCCAGCAGCCAAGATCACAGGCTCTATGGCTACACCTTC. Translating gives CASSQDHRLYGYTF.

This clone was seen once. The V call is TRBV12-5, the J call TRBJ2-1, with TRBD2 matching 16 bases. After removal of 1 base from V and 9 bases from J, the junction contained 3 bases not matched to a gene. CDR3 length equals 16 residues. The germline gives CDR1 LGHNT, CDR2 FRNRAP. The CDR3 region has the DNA TGTGCTAGTGGTTTGGCCGGGACTAGCGGGGGGGGTGAGCAGTTCTTC. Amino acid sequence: CASGLAGTSGGGEQFF.

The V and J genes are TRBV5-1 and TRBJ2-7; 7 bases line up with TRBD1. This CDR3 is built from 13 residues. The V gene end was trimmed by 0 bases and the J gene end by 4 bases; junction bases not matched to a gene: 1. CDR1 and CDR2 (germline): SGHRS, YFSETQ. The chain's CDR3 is CASSLGGQYEQYF. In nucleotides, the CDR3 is TGCGCCAGCAGCTTGGGGGGACAGTACGAGCAGTACTTC.

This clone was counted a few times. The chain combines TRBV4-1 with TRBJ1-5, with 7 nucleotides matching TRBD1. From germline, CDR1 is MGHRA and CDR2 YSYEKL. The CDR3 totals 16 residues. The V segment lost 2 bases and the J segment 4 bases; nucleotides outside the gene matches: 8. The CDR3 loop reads CASSQFFGRGNQPQHF. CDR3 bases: TGCGCCAGCAGCCAATTTTTCGGCAGGGGGAATCAGCCCCAGCATTTT.

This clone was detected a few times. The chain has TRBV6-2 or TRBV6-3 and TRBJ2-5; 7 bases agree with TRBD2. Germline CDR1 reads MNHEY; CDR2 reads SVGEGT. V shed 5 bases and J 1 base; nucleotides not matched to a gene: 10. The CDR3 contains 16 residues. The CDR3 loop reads CASSLRGGGSQETQYF. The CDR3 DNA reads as TGTGCCAGCAGTCTCCGGGGCGGGGGTAGCCAAGAGACCCAGTACTTC.

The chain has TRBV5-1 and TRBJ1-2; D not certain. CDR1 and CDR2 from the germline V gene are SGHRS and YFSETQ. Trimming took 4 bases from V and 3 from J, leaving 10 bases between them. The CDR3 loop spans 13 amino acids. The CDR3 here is CASSRNEDYGYTF. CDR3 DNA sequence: TGCGCCAGCAGCCGGAACGAGGACTATGGCTACACCTTC.